The clone carrying this T cell receptor (beta chain) was recorded once. This specimen belongs to a study of T cell changes during pregnancy in multiple sclerosis. Using immunoSEQ multiplex PCR, the repertoire was profiled, and TCRdb retains in-frame clones only, with some absent. The repertoire has 50,000 to 70,000 clones, 91% of them found once; the top ten carry less than 6%. This specimen consisted of CD8+ T cells from peripheral blood mononuclear cells, obtained before pregnancy. The sequence derives from a female donor with multiple sclerosis, enrolled in a pregnancy study.

CDR3 coding DNA: TGTGCCAGCAGCGAGGGGAGCGGGGGGGCTAGTGAGCAGTTCTTC. Translation gives CASSEGSGGASEQFF. The chain combines TRBV9 with TRBJ2-1; TRBD2 aligns across 10 bases. The CDR3 extends over 15 amino acids. V lost 3 bases, J lost 9 bases, and 9 bases stayed unmatched. Germline values: CDR1 SGDLS, CDR2 YYNGEE.